The 25 T cell receptor beta chains given below trace back to one sample, sequenced in a study of T cell clones after liver transplantation. No antigen has been assigned to these receptors. Clones were sequenced by immunoSEQ multiplex PCR, and TCRdb holds only the in-frame ones, with some missing. The sample gives fewer than 6,000 clones, over 25% of which show up once; more than 13% is in the top ten. TCRbeta sequences of proliferating CFSE-low MLR cells were labeled alloreactive. The source material was CD4+ T cells from cultured PBMCs. Receptor source: a human patient who received a liver transplant. Some of the T cells may derive from the graft donor.

This clone was detected only a few times. The J gene is TRBJ1-1, the V gene TRBV6-6; TRBD1 might be the D (5 bases). The CDR3 covers 15 residues. Per the germline V gene, CDR1 is MNHNY and CDR2 is SVGAGI (reference sequence). V was shortened by 3 bases and J by 4 bases, with 15 bases between the two germline ends. The CDR3 is CASSYIDQGGTEAFF. The CDR3 region has the DNA TGTGCCAGCAGTTATATAGATCAGGGCGGCACTGAAGCTTTCTTT.

The sample holds a few counts of this clone. The rearrangement uses TRBV5-6 and TRBJ2-3; D gene unclear. V lost 0 bases, J lost 2 bases, and 4 bases lay in between. This CDR3 has 13 residues. The germline gives CDR1 SGHDT, CDR2 YYEEEE. In nucleotides, the CDR3 is TGTGCCAGCAGCTTGGACTCCACAGATACGCAGTATTTT. Its protein product is CASSLDSTDTQYF.

The sample holds many counts of this clone. The chain couples TRBV5-1 to TRBJ1-3, with a weak D call TRBD1 (6 bases). The CDR3 loop spans 14 amino acids. V shed 1 base and J shed 8 bases, with 13 bases lying between them. In germline, CDR1 is SGHRS, CDR2 YFSETQ. The CDR3 protein is CASSLTGAGDTIYF. Here the CDR3 DNA reads TGCGCCAGCAGCTTGACGGGGGCGGGGGACACCATATATTTT.

This clone was seen only a few times. The rearrangement links TRBV14 to TRBJ1-1; 8 bases align to TRBD1. The germline gives CDR1 SGHDN, CDR2 FVKESK. CDR3 length: 15 amino acids. Trimming cost V 0 bases and J 10 bases; bases outside gene matches: 10. The CDR3 here is CASSQEGARGRRAFF. The CDR3 nucleotides read TGTGCCAGCAGCCAAGAGGGGGCCAGGGGGCGCCGAGCTTTCTTT.

The V and J genes are TRBV29-1 and TRBJ1-2, with a weak D call TRBD1 (5 bases). The V end was cut by 1 base, the J end by 7 bases, with 13 bases between. CDR1 and CDR2 from the germline V gene are SQVTM and ANQGSEA. The CDR3 spans 13 residues. The CDR3 DNA is TGCAGCGTTGAAGTATTGACAGCAACTGGCTACACCTTC. This gives the protein CSVEVLTATGYTF.

This clone was found a few times. No conserved phenylalanine or tryptophan ends this CDR3, so it is likely a read error. The chain carries TRBV28 and TRBJ1-1; D call uncertain. Per the germline V gene, CDR1 is MDHEN and CDR2 is SYDVKM. The CDR3 contains 11 residues. The CDR3 nucleotides are TGTGTCAGCAGTTCCTCCTTTGAAGCTTTCCTT. This sequence encodes CVSSSSFEAFL.

This clone was observed a few times. This CDR3 is CASSLEFGGAFF. The CDR3 DNA sequence: TGTGCCAGCAGCTTAGAATTCGGGGGAGCTTTCTTT. V is TRBV7-9 and J is TRBJ1-1, with D possibly being TRBD1 (5 bases). CDR3 length: 12 amino acids. V gave up 1 base and J gave up 10 bases, with 10 bases separating them. Per germline, CDR1 SEHNR and CDR2 FQNEAQ (reference sequence).

This chain links TRBV9 with TRBJ2-7; D remains ambiguous. CDR1 and CDR2 (germline): SGDLS, YYNGEE. V was cut by 0 bases and J by 6 bases, with 19 bases left in between. The CDR3 is made up of 16 amino acids. CDR3 nucleotide sequence: TGTGCCAGCAGCGTAGTATCTGGTGGCAAAGGTTCCGAGCAGTACTTC. Translating gives CASSVVSGGKGSEQYF. The complete variable domain, with remaining parts taken from reference TRBV9 and TRBJ2-7, reads DSGVTQTPKHLITATGQRVTLRCSPRSGDLSVYWYQQSLDQGLQFLIQYYNGEERAKGNILERFSAQQFPDLHSELNLSSLELGDSALYFCASSVVSGGKGSEQYFGPGTRLTVT.

This clone is labeled medium-sized. J is TRBJ2-7 and V is TRBV18; tentative D call: TRBD2 (5 bases). The germline CDR1 and CDR2 sequences are KGHSH and LQKENI. Trimming cost V 5 bases and J 3 bases, with 5 bases left between them. The CDR3 has 11 amino acids. CDR3 amino acids: CASSAGYEQYF. CDR3 nucleotide sequence: TGTGCCAGCTCAGCGGGCTACGAGCAGTACTTC. Complete variable domain (other parts from reference TRBV18 and TRBJ2-7): NAGVMQNPRHLVRRRGQEARLRCSPMKGHSHVYWYRQLPEEGLKFMVYLQKENIIDESGMPKERFSAEFPKEGPSILRIQQVVRGDSAAYFCASSAGYEQYFGPGTRLTVT.

This clone ranks as medium-sized. The gene calls are TRBV19 and TRBJ2-7, with TRBD2 identical over 10 bases. V was pared by 6 bases and J by 0 bases, with 11 bases of the junction left unmatched. The CDR3 loop spans 17 amino acids. Germline V CDR1 and CDR2: LNHDA, SQIVND (reference sequence). As DNA, the CDR3 is TGTGCCAGTAGCAACTTTAAGACTAGCGGGTTCTCCTACGAGCAGTACTTC. Its translation is CASSNFKTSGFSYEQYF.

V and J are TRBV4-3 and TRBJ1-4; 9 nucleotides align to TRBD1. The CDR3 runs to 15 residues. Per the germline V gene, CDR1 is LGHNA and CDR2 is YSLEER. J gave up 8 bases and V 1 base, and 5 bases lay outside the gene matches. DNA for the CDR3: TGCGCCAGCAGCCAAGGGGACAGGGATGACGAAAAACTGTTTTTT. As protein: CASSQGDRDDEKLFF.

This clone was picked up a small number of times. V and J are TRBV11-1 and TRBJ1-3, with 7 bases matching TRBD1. The CDR3 is made up of 16 amino acids. Trimming took 4 bases from V and 4 from J; bases not matched to a gene: 10. The germline V gene has CDR1 SGHAT and CDR2 FQDESV (reference sequence). This CDR3 reads CASSSGQRVLGNTIYF. For the CDR3, the DNA is TGTGCCAGCAGCTCGGGACAGCGAGTGCTCGGAAACACCATATATTTT.

This clone was detected only a few times. The V and J genes are TRBV10-3 and TRBJ2-5; D is possibly TRBD2 (6 bases). The V end lost 10 bases, the J end lost 5 bases, and 23 bases lay between the germline ends. The CDR3 is made up of 15 amino acids. Germline lookup yields CDR1 ENHRY and CDR2 SYGVKD. The DNA of the CDR3 is TGTGCCAGCGACCCAGGGACGGGACGGGGGGAGACCCAGTACTTC. Its protein product is CASDPGTGRGETQYF.

This clone came up a few times. This rearrangement joins TRBV5-4 to TRBJ1-2; no firm D call. V lost 4 bases and J 0 bases, leaving 13 bases between the germline ends. The CDR3 spans 15 residues. The germline V gene encodes CDR1 SGHNT and CDR2 YYREEE (reference sequence). The CDR3 loop reads CASSRTRTTNYGYTF. CDR3 DNA: TGTGCCAGCAGCAGGACGCGGACGACTAACTATGGCTACACCTTC.

This clone was counted a single time. Here the CDR3 reads CASSSTLFTEAFF. CDR3 nucleotide sequence: TGTGCCAGCAGCTCGACCCTTTTCACTGAAGCTTTCTTT. The chain links TRBV7-6 to TRBJ1-1; no definite D call. From germline, CDR1 is SGHVS and CDR2 FNYEAQ. V was pared by 4 bases and J by 4 bases, with 10 bases between. The CDR3 has 13 amino acids.

This clone was observed a few times. This chain joins TRBV4-2 and TRBJ2-3; D is uncertain. CDR3 length: 13 residues. V lost 0 bases, J lost 5 bases, and 6 bases lay in between. Germline lookup yields CDR1 LGHNA and CDR2 YNFKEQ. In nucleotides, the CDR3 is TGTGCCAGCAGCCAAGATTGGGGAGATACGCAGTATTTT. It specifies CASSQDWGDTQYF.

As concerns this clone: One end of the junction does not line up with germline, which may come from a read error. V and J are TRBV5-6 and TRBJ2-1; no clear D. This CDR3 contains 13 residues. Per the germline V gene, CDR1 is SGHDT and CDR2 is YYEEEE. In DNA, the CDR3 is TGTGCCAGCAGCTTGGGGCCATACACTGAGCCGTTCTTC. Its protein product is CASSLGPYTEPFF.

Relative to its sample, this clone is large (0.1 to 1%). The chain carries TRBV19 and TRBJ2-2; 8 nucleotides align to TRBD1. Per germline, CDR1 LNHDA and CDR2 SQIVND (reference sequence). Trimming cost V 5 bases and J 3 bases; bases outside gene matches: 5. The CDR3 is 15 residues long. CDR3 nucleotide sequence: TGTGCCAGTAGTCCAGGGACAGGATACACCGGGGAGCTGTTTTTT. Translating it yields CASSPGTGYTGELFF.

About this clone itself: A read error may be the cause here, since a much bigger clone is one base away. The J gene is TRBJ1-6, the V gene TRBV9; tentatively, D is TRBD1 (6 bases). The CDR3 consists of 16 residues. CDR1 and CDR2 from the germline V gene are SGDLS and YYNGEE. As DNA, the CDR3 is TGTGCCAGCAGCCCACAGGGTATAGCCTATAATTCACCCCTCCAGTTT. Its protein product is CASSPQGIAYNSPLQF.

Only a few counts were recorded for this clone. This rearrangement joins TRBV5-5 to TRBJ2-7; D ambiguous. Deletions cut 4 bases from V and 3 bases from J, with 17 bases between. The V gene's germline CDR1 is SGHKS and CDR2 YYEKEE (reference sequence). This CDR3 has 15 amino acids. The CDR3: CASSQADKSDYEQYF. CDR3 in DNA: TGTGCCAGCAGCCAAGCCGATAAGTCGGACTACGAGCAGTACTTC. Based on the CDR3 plus reference TRBV5-5 and TRBJ2-7, the full variable domain is DAGVTQSPTHLIKTRGQQVTLRCSPISGHKSVSWYQQVLGQGPQFIFQYYEKEERGRGNFPDRFSARQFPNYSSELNVNALLLGDSALYLCASSQADKSDYEQYFGPGTRLTVT.

J is TRBJ2-2 and V is TRBV4-2; D is unresolved. In germline, CDR1 is LGHNA, CDR2 YNFKEQ. V was trimmed by 4 bases and J by 1 base, leaving 13 bases between them. The CDR3 has 16 amino acids. The CDR3, as DNA: TGTGCCAGCAGCCCAACGGTCTCGGGGAACACCGGGGAGCTGTTTTTT. Amino acids: CASSPTVSGNTGELFF.

For this clone: This sample also contains other DNA sequences that code for the same CDR3. The chain is built from TRBV9 and TRBJ1-3; TRBD1 is a possible D gene (6 bases). Germline loops: CDR1 SGDLS, CDR2 YYNGEE. V lost 4 bases and J lost 0, with 11 bases in between. This CDR3 is built from 15 residues. CDR3 DNA: TGTGCCAGCAGCCGAGGGGGAAACTCTGGAAACACCATATATTTT. It encodes CASSRGGNSGNTIYF.

The CDR3 here is CASSPGTSGRTGDREQFF. The DNA of the CDR3 is TGTGCCAGCAGCCCAGGGACTAGCGGGAGGACCGGTGATCGTGAGCAGTTCTTC. The genes are TRBV4-2 and TRBJ2-1; TRBD2 matches at 15 bases. The CDR3 has 18 residues. CDR1 and CDR2 from the germline V gene are LGHNA and YNFKEQ. V lost 4 bases to trimming and J lost 9 bases; unmatched junction nucleotides: 13.

This clone was observed a handful of times. The V call is TRBV7-2, the J call TRBJ2-7, with D unresolved. The length of the CDR3 is 14 residues. Germline-derived CDR1 and CDR2 are SGHTA and FQGNSA. Trimming cost V 1 base and J 4 bases, with 11 bases left between them. For the CDR3, the DNA is TGTGCCAGCAGCTTAGTTCCTAGGGATTACGAGCAGTACTTC. Amino acids: CASSLVPRDYEQYF. The full variable domain, with the rest looked up from reference TRBV7-2 and TRBJ2-7, is GAGVSQSPSNKVTEKGKDVELRCDPISGHTALYWYRQSLGQGLEFLIYFQGNSAPDKSGLPSDRFSAERTGGSVSTLTIQRTQQEDSAVYLCASSLVPRDYEQYFGPGTRLTVT.

This clone rates as medium-sized. The chain couples TRBV9 to TRBJ2-3; weak D call: TRBD1 (5 bases). The V gene's germline CDR1 is SGDLS and CDR2 YYNGEE. V was shortened by 2 bases and J by 6 bases, with 10 bases between the two germline ends. The CDR3 spans 13 residues. This CDR3 reads CASSVDQGDTQYF. CDR3 DNA sequence: TGTGCCAGCAGCGTCGATCAGGGTGATACGCAGTATTTT.